The 3 T cell receptor beta chains reported below all come from one sample, sequenced in a study of response to subunit inactivated influenza vaccine. TCRdb analysed the RT-PCR reads with MiXCR anew, one entry per CDR3 protein. The data show hundreds of thousands of distinct CDR3 sequences, with less than 20% seen just once and around a tenth held by the top ten. The sample consisted of PBMCs from blood, taken roughly 13 days after vaccination. The source is a man aged 45-60 years who received an inactivated influenza vaccine.

This chain uses TRBV29-1 with TRBJ1-5; 9 positions agree with TRBD1. This CDR3 comprises 13 residues. Germline values: CDR1 SQVTM, CDR2 ANQGSEA. After removal of 6 bases from V and 6 bases from J, the junction contained 6 bases not matched to a gene. The chain's CDR3 is CSVDRGEGQPQHF. As DNA, the CDR3 is TGCAGCGTGGACAGGGGAGAGGGTCAGCCCCAGCATTTT.

The chain employs TRBV5-1 and TRBJ1-6; the D is unclear. There are 15 residues in the CDR3. Trimming stripped 0 bases from V and 7 bases from J, with 11 bases between. Germline CDR1 SGHRS, CDR2 YFSETQ. The CDR3 nucleotides are TGCGCCAGCAGCTTGGGTCAGGCCGCGAATTCACCCCTCCACTTT. Translation: CASSLGQAANSPLHF.

V gene TRBV12-3 or TRBV12-4 combines with J gene TRBJ2-5; 9 bases map to TRBD2. There are 15 residues in the CDR3. Losses at the gene ends were 3 bases for V and 5 bases for J; bases not matched to a gene: 7. CDR3 protein: CASSFAGGPRETQYF. The CDR3 DNA reads as TGTGCCAGCAGTTTTGCGGGAGGGCCCCGTGAGACCCAGTACTTC.